The 17 T cell receptor beta chains below all came from one sample that was sequenced in a study of T-cell memory formation after mild COVID-19. From the 5' RACE reads, TCRdb called clonotypes with MiXCR, one entry per CDR3 protein. The sample comprises 360,000 or so distinct CDR3 sequences, around 28% of which are singletons, and approximately 13% rests with the top ten. Sequenced input: PBMCs or a T cell subset sorted from them (not recorded which). The source is an adult woman who had mild COVID-19 (a few samples of this study predate the infection). Cell type and time point are not known.

The chain joins TRBV12-3 or TRBV12-4 to TRBJ2-7; tentative D call: TRBD2 (5 bases). This CDR3 region has 10 residues. Written as DNA, the CDR3 is TGTGTGAGGGCGCGGGACGAGCAGTACTTC. It codes for CVRARDEQYF.

The chain couples TRBV11-1 to TRBJ2-2; D uncertain. The V gene's germline CDR1 is SGHAT and CDR2 FQDESV (reference sequence). This CDR3 has 15 amino acids. V lost 1 base and J 1 base, leaving 7 bases between the germline ends. The CDR3 DNA is TGTGCCAGCAGCTTAGATGGCAGGAACACCGGGGAGCTGTTTTTT. Amino acid sequence: CASSLDGRNTGELFF.

Comment on this clonotype: The junction differs from germline at one of its ends, possibly a read error. The chain joins TRBV2 to TRBJ2-7; D uncertain. The CDR3 is 10 amino acids. CDR1 and CDR2 from the germline V gene are SNHLY and FYNNEI. CDR3: CDSRPLEQYF. The CDR3 DNA reads as TGTGACAGCAGACCCCTTGAGCAGTACTTC.

This clonotype was counted only a few times. The V gene is TRBV27, the J gene TRBJ1-1, with no clear D. With 3 bases removed from V and 5 bases from J, the gap between germline ends came to 13 bases. This CDR3 comprises 14 residues. Germline CDR1 and CDR2: MNHEY and SMNVEV (reference sequence). The CDR3 coding sequence is TGTGCCAGCAGTTTGGCCCCGGGAAGGACTGAAGCTTTCTTT. Amino acids: CASSLAPGRTEAFF.

In regard to this clonotype: A much larger clone differs from this one at a single base, so this may be a read error. V gene TRBV14 combines with J gene TRBJ2-7; no clear D. The V and J ends lost 1 base and 3 bases respectively, with 4 bases between them. Germline CDR1 and CDR2: SGHDN and FVKESK. This CDR3 is built from 12 residues. CDR3 nucleotide sequence: TGTGCCAGCAGCCAAGTTATCTACGAGCAGTACTTC. Protein: CASSQVIYEQYF.

The chain has TRBV6-1 and TRBJ1-2; D gene unclear. This CDR3 comprises 11 residues. The germline V gene has CDR1 MNHNS and CDR2 SASEGT. Trimming removed 8 bases at V and 3 bases at J, with 7 bases between. CDR3 residues: CASVLDYGYTF. CDR3 sequence (DNA): TGTGCCAGCGTCTTGGACTATGGCTACACCTTC.

The CDR3 protein is CATSETGGANWETQYF. The CDR3 coding sequence is TGTGCCACCAGTGAAACAGGCGGGGCCAACTGGGAGACCCAGTACTTC. The chain joins TRBV24-1 to TRBJ2-5; D possibly corresponds to TRBD2 (6 bases). This CDR3 has 16 residues. Per germline, CDR1 KGHDR and CDR2 SFDVKD. Trimming took 4 bases from V and 5 from J, leaving 19 bases between them.

The CDR3 sequence is CASSIGGANEQYF. As DNA, the CDR3 is TGTGCCAGTAGTATAGGGGGAGCTAACGAGCAGTACTTC. The V gene is TRBV19, the J gene TRBJ2-7; perhaps TRBD2 as D (5 bases). The CDR3 contains 13 residues. The V end was cut by 1 base, the J end by 5 bases, with 9 bases between. CDR1 LNHDA and CDR2 SQIVND come from the germline V gene (reference sequence).

This clonotype was seen only a few times. The chain joins TRBV5-1 to TRBJ2-3; D perhaps matches TRBD2 (7 bases). Germline CDR1 reads SGHRS; CDR2 reads YFSETQ. The CDR3 has 15 amino acids. V was pared by 4 bases and J by 0 bases, with 12 bases between. CDR3 in DNA: TGCGCCAGCAGCCCGGGGGGCCTGAGCACAGATACGCAGTATTTT. Translating it yields CASSPGGLSTDTQYF.

This sequence joins TRBV10-3 and TRBJ1-1, with D hard to call. V shed 0 bases and J shed 1 base, with 9 bases lying between them. This CDR3 has 15 amino acids. Germline values: CDR1 ENHRY, CDR2 SYGVKD. CDR3 amino acids: CAISESTEANTEAFF. The CDR3 DNA is TGTGCCATCAGTGAGTCGACGGAAGCGAACACTGAAGCTTTCTTT.

This clonotype appeared a few times. The V and J genes are TRBV7-3 and TRBJ2-3; 12 bases fit TRBD2. CDR3 length: 16 amino acids. J was trimmed by 4 bases and V by 2 bases; bases with no gene match: 4. CDR1 SGHTA and CDR2 FQGTGA come from the germline V gene. The DNA of the CDR3 is TGTGCCAGCAGCTTAGGACTAGCGGGGCTCTCAGATACGCAGTATTTT. It yields the protein CASSLGLAGLSDTQYF.

The chain joins TRBV7-2 to TRBJ2-5; D is uncertain. CDR3 length: 14 residues. V lost 5 bases and J lost 5, with 15 bases in between. Germline V lookup: CDR1 SGHTA, CDR2 FQGNSA. The CDR3 loop reads CASSRSGQGETQYF. The CDR3 nucleotides are TGTGCCAGCAGCCGATCCGGCCAAGGGGAGACCCAGTACTTC. Based on the CDR3 plus reference TRBV7-2 and TRBJ2-5, the full variable domain is GAGVSQSPSNKVTEKGKDVELRCDPISGHTALYWYRQSLGQGLEFLIYFQGNSAPDKSGLPSDRFSAERTGGSVSTLTIQRTQQEDSAVYLCASSRSGQGETQYFGPGTRLLVL.

A few counts support this clonotype. The chain couples TRBV5-1 to TRBJ2-7; TRBD1 might be the D (6 bases). V was shortened by 6 bases and J by 3 bases, with 16 bases between the two germline ends. The V gene's germline CDR1 is SGHRS and CDR2 YFSETQ. The CDR3 covers 14 residues. This chain's CDR3 is CASMKTGGIYEQYF. CDR3 DNA sequence: TGCGCCAGCATGAAGACAGGAGGAATCTACGAGCAGTACTTC.

This clonotype was recorded a few times. This chain uses TRBV14 with TRBJ2-2, with 11 bases that match TRBD2. The germline CDR1 and CDR2 sequences are SGHDN and FVKESK. The CDR3 is 16 residues long. With 7 bases clipped from V and 2 bases from J, the junction kept 6 bases outside the gene matches. The CDR3 reads CASTPGTSGNTGELFF. CDR3 nucleotide sequence: TGTGCCAGCACCCCCGGGACTAGCGGTAACACCGGGGAGCTGTTTTTT.

The chain joins TRBV10-3 to TRBJ1-1; D may be TRBD1 (6 bases). The CDR3 is made up of 14 amino acids. V lost 6 bases, J lost 4 bases, and 15 bases lay in between. Germline values: CDR1 ENHRY, CDR2 SYGVKD. CDR3 nucleotides: TGTGCCATCAGGACCTACAGGGAGGGCACTGAAGCTTTCTTT. Translation: CAIRTYREGTEAFF.

The chain uses TRBV24-1 and TRBJ1-1, with 11 positions matching TRBD1. The germline gives CDR1 KGHDR, CDR2 SFDVKD. V gave up 4 bases and J gave up 6 bases; unmatched junction bases: 6. This CDR3 is 15 amino acids long. The CDR3 region is CATSERTGGIAEAFF. The CDR3 region has the DNA TGTGCCACCAGTGAAAGGACAGGGGGCATCGCTGAAGCTTTCTTT.

V and J are TRBV14 and TRBJ1-2; 7 bases line up with TRBD1. CDR1 SGHDN and CDR2 FVKESK come from the germline V gene. The junction had 7 bases not matched to a gene; V was cut back by 1 base and J by 8 bases. The CDR3 extends over 14 amino acids. CDR3 sequence: CASSQVGQSPGYTF. The CDR3 DNA follows: TGTGCCAGCAGCCAAGTGGGACAGTCTCCGGGCTACACCTTC. The complete variable domain, with remaining parts taken from reference TRBV14 and TRBJ1-2, reads EAGVTQFPSHSVIEKGQTVTLRCDPISGHDNLYWYRRVMGKEIKFLLHFVKESKQDESGMPNNRFLAERTGGTYSTLKVQPAELEDSGVYFCASSQVGQSPGYTFGSGTRLTVV.